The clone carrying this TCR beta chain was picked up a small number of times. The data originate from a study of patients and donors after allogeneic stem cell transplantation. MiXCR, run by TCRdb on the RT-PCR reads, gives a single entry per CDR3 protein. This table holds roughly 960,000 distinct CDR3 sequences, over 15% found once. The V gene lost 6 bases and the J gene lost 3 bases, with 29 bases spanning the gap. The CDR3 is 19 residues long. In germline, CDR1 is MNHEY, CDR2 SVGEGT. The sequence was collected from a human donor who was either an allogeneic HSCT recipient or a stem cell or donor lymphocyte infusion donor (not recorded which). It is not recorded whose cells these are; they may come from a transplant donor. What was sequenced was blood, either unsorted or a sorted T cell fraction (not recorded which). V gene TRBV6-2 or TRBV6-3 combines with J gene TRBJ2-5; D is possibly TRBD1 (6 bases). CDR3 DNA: TGTGCCAGCAGACAAAACGGAGGACTTGGGGGCAGGCCCAAAGAGACCCAGTACTTC. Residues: CASRQNGGLGGRPKETQYF.